This is a list of T cell receptor beta chains from one sample in a study of blood T cell repertoires in COVID-19. Sequencing was performed with immunoSEQ multiplex PCR; in TCRdb, only in-frame clones are kept and a portion is missing. The data contain roughly 80,000 clones, about three quarters of them singletons. What was sequenced was peripheral blood. The source is a human donor in a cohort sampled during active COVID-19. The CDR3 runs from the conserved cysteine through the conserved F or W. Fields, in order: J gene, clone size, D gene, V gene, CDR3 DNA, CDR3 protein. A D gene is named only where the DNA matches it firmly. Size is omitted from some rows. Given values are once, few, many or a class for expanded clones.

J: TRBJ2-7
size: .
D: .
V: TRBV7-3
DNA: TGTGCCAGCAGCTTTTCGGGGGGCGTTAGCTCCTACGAGCAGTACTTC
CDR3: CASSFSGGVSSYEQYF

J: TRBJ1-6
size: .
D: TRBD1
V: TRBV11-2
DNA: TGTGCCAGCAGCTCACCGACAGGGGCGGCTTACTCACCCCTCCACTTT
CDR3: CASSSPTGAAYSPLHF

J: TRBJ1-4
size: .
D: .
V: TRBV29-1
DNA: TGCAGCGCAGGGGCAACTAATGAAAAACTGTTTTTT
CDR3: CSAGATNEKLFF

J: TRBJ2-7
size: .
D: TRBD2
V: TRBV6-2/TRBV6-3
DNA: TGTGCCAGCAGTTACTCAACCCGATACCTAGCGGGGGGAACCTACGAGCAGTACTTC
CDR3: CASSYSTRYLAGGTYEQYF

J: TRBJ2-1
size: .
D: .
V: TRBV30
DNA: TGTGCCTGGACGGACAGCTACAATGAGCAGTTCTTC
CDR3: CAWTDSYNEQFF

J: TRBJ2-6
size: .
D: TRBD1
V: TRBV5-4
DNA: TGTGCCAGCAGCTTTGGGACAGGGAGCTCTGGGGCCAACGTCCTGACTTTC
CDR3: CASSFGTGSSGANVLTF

J: TRBJ2-2
size: .
D: TRBD2
V: TRBV12-3/TRBV12-4
DNA: TGTGCCAGCAAGCGGGGAAGCGCCGGGGAGCTGTTTTTT
CDR3: CASKRGSAGELFF

J: TRBJ1-6
size: .
D: TRBD1
V: TRBV19
DNA: TGTGCCAGTAGTAACAGGGGCGATAATTCACCCCTCCACTTT
CDR3: CASSNRGDNSPLHF

J: TRBJ1-5
size: .
D: .
V: TRBV19
DNA: TGTGCCAGTAGTATGCAGGGAACCGGGCAGCCCCAGCATTTT
CDR3: CASSMQGTGQPQHF

J: TRBJ2-3
size: .
D: .
V: TRBV4-1
DNA: TGCGCCAGCAGCCGCGTGTTTGCACCCACAGATACGCAGTATTTT
CDR3: CASSRVFAPTDTQYF

J: TRBJ1-2
size: .
D: TRBD1
V: TRBV5-1
DNA: TGCGCCAGCAGCGTCACAGGGGAGCGGGGCTACACCTTC
CDR3: CASSVTGERGYTF

J: TRBJ1-1
size: .
D: TRBD1
V: TRBV30
DNA: TGTGCCTGGATCCGGGACAGAGTGAACACTGAAGCTTTCTTT
CDR3: CAWIRDRVNTEAFF

J: TRBJ2-7
size: .
D: TRBD1
V: TRBV6-6
DNA: TGTGCCAGCAGTTACTCCCGGACAGGGGGCTACGAGCAGTACTTC
CDR3: CASSYSRTGGYEQYF

J: TRBJ1-6
size: .
D: .
V: TRBV4-1
DNA: TGCGCCAGCAGCCAGGCACAGGGCCTGGATTCACCCCTCCACTTT
CDR3: CASSQAQGLDSPLHF

J: TRBJ1-2
size: .
D: .
V: TRBV2
DNA: TGTGCCAGCAGCGCGGACTATTATGGCTACACCTTC
CDR3: CASSADYYGYTF

J: TRBJ1-2
size: .
D: .
V: TRBV5-1
DNA: TGCGCCAGCAGCCCCGGGGAGTTCTCCAATGGCTACACCTTC
CDR3: CASSPGEFSNGYTF

J: TRBJ1-2
size: .
D: .
V: TRBV10-3
DNA: TGTGCCATCAGTGAGTCCGGACAGCCTAACTATGGCTACACCTTC
CDR3: CAISESGQPNYGYTF

J: TRBJ1-1
size: .
D: .
V: TRBV2
DNA: TGTGCCAGCAGCGAGGCGGGGTATCAGACTGAAGCTTTCTTT
CDR3: CASSEAGYQTEAFF

J: TRBJ1-1
size: .
D: TRBD1
V: TRBV25-1
DNA: TGTGCCAGCAGTGACTACAGGGGGAATGTGGACACTGAAGCTTTCTTT
CDR3: CASSDYRGNVDTEAFF

J: TRBJ2-1
size: .
D: TRBD2
V: TRBV4-3
DNA: TGCGCCAGCAGCCAAGACCCAGCGGGGAGCTCCTACAATGAGCAGTTCTTC
CDR3: CASSQDPAGSSYNEQFF

J: TRBJ2-7
size: .
D: TRBD1
V: TRBV5-1
DNA: TGCGCCAGCCCTAGGGAGTGGACAGGGGAAATCGAGCAGTACTTC
CDR3: CASPREWTGEIEQYF

J: TRBJ1-1
size: few
D: .
V: TRBV29-1
DNA: TGCAGCGTAGGAGCCGGGGGTACGGCTTTCTTT
CDR3: CSVGAGGTAFF

J: TRBJ2-7
size: few
D: TRBD1
V: TRBV5-4
DNA: TGTGCCAGCAGGAGGTGGGACAGGGACTCCTACGAGCAGTACTTC
CDR3: CASRRWDRDSYEQYF

J: TRBJ1-2
size: .
D: .
V: TRBV5-1
DNA: TGCGCCAGCAGCTTGGCGGGAGATAACTATGGCTACACCTTC
CDR3: CASSLAGDNYGYTF

J: TRBJ1-1
size: .
D: .
V: TRBV5-1
DNA: TGCGCCAGCAGCTTCATGGGGAGGACTGAAGCTTTCTTT
CDR3: CASSFMGRTEAFF

J: TRBJ2-2
size: .
D: TRBD1
V: TRBV18
DNA: TGTGCCAGCTCACCAGGGACAGGGAACACCGGGGAGCTGTTTTTT
CDR3: CASSPGTGNTGELFF

J: TRBJ1-1
size: few
D: .
V: TRBV7-9
DNA: TGTGCCAGCAGCCGGGGGACTGAAGCTTTCTTT
CDR3: CASSRGTEAFF

J: TRBJ2-1
size: few
D: .
V: TRBV9
DNA: TGTGCCAGCAGTGGGCCCTACAATGAGCAGTTCTTC
CDR3: CASSGPYNEQFF

J: TRBJ2-7
size: .
D: .
V: TRBV11-2
DNA: TGTGCCAGCAGCTCGGGACATTACGAGCAGTACTTC
CDR3: CASSSGHYEQYF

J: TRBJ2-2
size: .
D: .
V: TRBV28
DNA: TGTGCCCTTTCAGGGGGGACTAACACCGGGGAGCTGTTTTTT
CDR3: CALSGGTNTGELFF

J: TRBJ1-2
size: .
D: .
V: TRBV28
DNA: TGTGCCAGCAGTTTAGGGGCTGGGGCCCGGATCCGAGGCTACACCTTC
CDR3: CASSLGAGARIRGYTF

J: TRBJ2-5
size: once
D: .
V: TRBV5-1
DNA: TGCGCCAGCAGAAGCTTGGGCGAACAAGAGACCCAGTACTTC
CDR3: CASRSLGEQETQYF

J: TRBJ1-1
size: .
D: .
V: TRBV6-6
DNA: TGTGCCAGCAGTACAGGGTACATGAACACTGAAGCTTTCTTT
CDR3: CASSTGYMNTEAFF

J: TRBJ2-7
size: once
D: .
V: TRBV6-5
DNA: TGTGCCAGCACTCCGGGGGGCATGAGCTCCTACGAGCAGTACTTC
CDR3: CASTPGGMSSYEQYF

J: TRBJ1-2
size: .
D: .
V: TRBV5-1
DNA: TGCGCCTCCCGGGGGGTAGTAGGTGGCTACACCTTC
CDR3: CASRGVVGGYTF

J: TRBJ1-2
size: .
D: .
V: TRBV5-1
DNA: TGCGCCAGCAGCTTTCAGGGGTCTTCTAACTATGGCTACACCTTC
CDR3: CASSFQGSSNYGYTF